Listed below are T cell receptor beta chains from one sample, sequenced in a study of CD8 T cells in Susac syndrome. In TCRdb, the immunoSEQ multiplex PCR reads were re-called with MiXCR into one record per CDR3 protein. The sample yields about 140,000 distinct CDR3 sequences, around 95% seen once. Sequencing was performed on CD4+ T cells from PBMCs. These receptors all come from a human donor with Susac syndrome. Both conserved end residues are part of each CDR3. The D gene is left open where the match is weak. Some rows have no size entry. The others give once, few or many, or a class for an expanded clone.

>NA|TRBV15|TRBJ1-4|NA
CATSRDRRGQLFF
TGTGCCACCAGCAGAGATCGGCGGGGCCAACTGTTTTTT
>TRBD2|TRBV5-1|TRBJ2-5|few
CASSLAAGGQETQYF
TGCGCCAGCAGCTTGGCCGCGGGGGGCCAAGAGACCCAGTACTTC
>TRBD1|TRBV7-8|TRBJ1-2|NA
CASSTQGGPYGYTF
TGTGCCAGCAGCACACAGGGGGGCCCCTATGGCTACACCTTC
>TRBD1|TRBV23-1|TRBJ1-5|NA
CASSQTTGVGNQPQHF
TGCGCCAGCAGTCAAACGACAGGGGTTGGCAATCAGCCCCAGCATTTT
>TRBD2|TRBV4-2|TRBJ2-3|NA
CASSHSSGGGLRDTQYF
TGTGCCAGCAGCCACTCTTCCGGGGGAGGGCTTAGAGATACGCAGTATTTT
>NA|TRBV27|TRBJ2-2|NA
CASSLRAGANTGELFF
TGTGCCAGCAGTTTAAGAGCAGGAGCGAACACCGGGGAGCTGTTTTTT
>NA|TRBV20-1|TRBJ1-2|NA
CSATGRGTNYGYTF
TGCAGTGCTACAGGACGGGGGACTAACTATGGCTACACCTTC
>NA|TRBV30|TRBJ1-3|NA
CAWSGGPVWSGNTIYF
TGTGCCTGGAGTGGAGGGCCCGTGTGGTCTGGAAACACCATATATTTT
>TRBD2|TRBV7-2|TRBJ2-5|once
CASSPGLAGDRRETQYF
TGTGCCAGCAGCCCGGGACTAGCGGGAGATCGAAGGGAGACCCAGTACTTC
>NA|TRBV28|TRBJ1-2|NA
CATVARPYGYTF
TGTGCCACCGTGGCCCGGCCCTATGGCTACACCTTC
>NA|TRBV12-3/TRBV12-4|TRBJ2-3|NA
CASLLADTQYF
TGTGCCAGCCTTTTAGCAGATACGCAGTATTTT
>TRBD2|TRBV9|TRBJ2-3|NA
CASSVNSGDTQYF
TGTGCCAGCAGCGTAAATAGCGGGGATACGCAGTATTTT
>NA|TRBV20-1|TRBJ1-5|NA
CSARRRSNQPQHF
TGCAGTGCTAGACGGAGGAGCAATCAGCCCCAGCATTTT
>NA|TRBV19|TRBJ1-1|NA
CASSIVYSAVNTEAFF
TGTGCCAGTAGTATAGTGTATTCTGCGGTGAACACTGAAGCTTTCTTT
>NA|TRBV18|TRBJ1-5|NA
CASSPMGHPQNQPQHF
TGTGCCAGCTCACCAATGGGACACCCCCAAAATCAGCCCCAGCATTTT
>NA|TRBV30|TRBJ2-3|NA
CAWRGGSTDTQYF
TGTGCCTGGAGAGGCGGGAGCACAGATACGCAGTATTTT
>NA|TRBV20-1|TRBJ1-5|NA
CSARGRAWGQPQHF
TGCAGTGCTCGAGGGAGGGCCTGGGGGCAGCCCCAGCATTTT
>NA|TRBV30|TRBJ1-2|NA
CALERENYGYTF
TGTGCCCTGGAGAGGGAGAACTATGGCTACACCTTC
>NA|TRBV2|TRBJ2-5|NA
CASTQGLQETQYF
TGTGCCAGCACACAGGGTCTGCAAGAGACCCAGTACTTC
>NA|TRBV7-2|TRBJ1-1|NA
CASRLTGGRTEAFF
TGTGCCAGCAGACTCACTGGGGGCCGCACTGAAGCTTTCTTT
>TRBD1|TRBV19|TRBJ1-2|NA
CASSTRPGQLNYGYTF
TGTGCCAGTAGTACCCGACCGGGACAGCTCAACTATGGCTACACCTTC
>NA|TRBV12-5|TRBJ1-1|NA
CASGPQRENTEAFF
TGTGCTAGTGGCCCCCAAAGAGAGAACACTGAAGCTTTCTTT
>TRBD1|TRBV6-5|TRBJ1-2|NA
CAKPGQGEANYGYTF
TGTGCCAAGCCGGGACAGGGGGAGGCGAACTATGGCTACACCTTC
>NA|TRBV20-1|TRBJ1-5|NA
CSAKTGNQPQHF
TGCAGTGCCAAGACAGGCAATCAGCCCCAGCATTTT
>NA|TRBV12-3/TRBV12-4|TRBJ1-1|once
CASSPDGENTEAFF
TGTGCCAGCAGCCCCGACGGGGAAAACACTGAAGCTTTCTTT
>NA|TRBV9|TRBJ2-3|NA
CASSVSPGKDTQYF
TGTGCCAGCAGCGTATCGCCGGGAAAAGATACGCAGTATTTT
>NA|TRBV2|TRBJ1-6|NA
CASSEAIGNSPLHF
TGTGCCAGCAGTGAAGCGATAGGAAATTCACCCCTCCACTTT
>TRBD1|TRBV6-6|TRBJ2-7|NA
CASSHEAGGYEQYF
TGTGCCAGCAGTCACGAGGCAGGGGGCTACGAGCAGTACTTC
>NA|TRBV20-1|TRBJ1-2|NA
CSAKRNYGYTF
TGCAGTGCCAAGAGGAACTATGGCTACACCTTC
>NA|TRBV5-4|TRBJ2-1|NA
CASSLDLGPGEQFF
TGTGCCAGCAGCTTGGATCTAGGCCCTGGTGAGCAGTTCTTC
>TRBD2|TRBV3-1|TRBJ2-1|NA
CASSPKRASGSNEQFF
TGTGCCAGCAGCCCCAAACGGGCTAGCGGGTCTAATGAGCAGTTCTTC
>NA|TRBV3-1|TRBJ2-1|NA
CASSQGGFHLGNEQFF
TGTGCCAGCAGCCAAGGGGGCTTCCACCTCGGCAATGAGCAGTTCTTC
>NA|TRBV12-5|TRBJ2-3|once
CASGLVTDTSTDTQYF
TGTGCTAGTGGTTTGGTAACGGATACTAGCACAGATACGCAGTATTTT
>NA|TRBV24-1|TRBJ1-2|NA
CATSEGAGYGYTF
TGTGCCACCAGTGAGGGGGCTGGCTATGGCTACACCTTC
>NA|TRBV18|TRBJ2-1|NA
CASSPPQSSYNEQFF
TGTGCCAGCTCACCACCACAGAGCTCCTACAATGAGCAGTTCTTC
>NA|TRBV21-1|TRBJ2-7|NA
CASSHTIPGRRSYEQYF
TGTGCCAGCAGCCACACAATACCGGGACGGCGGTCCTACGAGCAGTACTTC
>NA|TRBV20-1|TRBJ2-3|NA
CSAGASGTDTQYF
TGCAGTGCTGGAGCTAGCGGCACAGATACGCAGTATTTT
>NA|TRBV2|TRBJ1-1|NA
CASSVVVNTEAFF
TGTGCCAGCAGTGTCGTTGTAAACACTGAAGCTTTCTTT
>TRBD1|TRBV7-2|TRBJ2-7|once
CASSLRLGTGRYEQYF
TGTGCCAGCAGCTTACGATTAGGGACAGGGCGGTACGAGCAGTACTTC
>NA|TRBV20-1|TRBJ2-7|NA
CSARNSYEQYF
TGCAGTGCTAGGAATAGCTACGAGCAGTACTTC
>NA|TRBV2|TRBJ1-2|NA
CASSEAPGGAGYTF
TGTGCCAGCAGTGAAGCACCGGGGGGGGCTGGCTACACCTTC
>TRBD1|TRBV20-1|TRBJ1-5|NA
CSAPGRGLNQPQHF
TGCAGTGCCCCGGGGAGGGGGCTAAATCAGCCCCAGCATTTT
>NA|TRBV21-1|TRBJ2-5|NA
CASSKVERQETQYF
TGTGCCAGCAGCAAAGTGGAGAGGCAAGAGACCCAGTACTTC
>NA|TRBV9|TRBJ2-1|NA
CASGRSSYNEQFF
TGTGCCAGCGGCCGGAGCTCCTACAATGAGCAGTTCTTC
>NA|TRBV2|TRBJ1-1|NA
CASIAALNTEAFF
TGTGCCAGCATCGCAGCCCTGAACACTGAAGCTTTCTTT
>TRBD2|TRBV9|TRBJ2-5|NA
CASSGEPGGATQYF
TGTGCCAGCAGCGGCGAACCGGGGGGAGCGACCCAGTACTTC
>NA|TRBV20-1|TRBJ2-3|NA
CSVQSTGLGTQYF
TGCAGTGTCCAATCAACAGGTCTAGGTACGCAGTATTTT
>NA|TRBV30|TRBJ1-1|once
CAWSEDRNTEAFF
TGTGCCTGGAGTGAAGACAGGAACACTGAAGCTTTCTTT
>NA|TRBV9|TRBJ2-3|once
CASSVDVRGKDTQYF
TGTGCCAGCAGCGTAGATGTCAGGGGCAAAGATACGCAGTATTTT
>NA|TRBV20-1|TRBJ1-1|NA
CSARGPNTEAFF
TGCAGTGCTAGAGGACCGAACACTGAAGCTTTCTTT
>NA|TRBV29-1|TRBJ2-1|NA
CSVPGPGDNEQFF
TGCAGCGTCCCTGGGCCGGGGGACAATGAGCAGTTCTTC